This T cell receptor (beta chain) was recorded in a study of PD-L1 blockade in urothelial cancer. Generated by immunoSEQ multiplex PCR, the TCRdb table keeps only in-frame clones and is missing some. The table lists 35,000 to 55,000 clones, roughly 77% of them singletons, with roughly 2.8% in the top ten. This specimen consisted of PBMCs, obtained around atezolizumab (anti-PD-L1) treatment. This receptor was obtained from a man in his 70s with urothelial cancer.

The CDR3: CASSYEGGPYNEQFF. Written as DNA, the CDR3 is TGCGCCAGCAGTTATGAAGGAGGGCCCTACAATGAGCAGTTCTTC. V is TRBV5-1 and J is TRBJ2-1, with a possible D match to TRBD2 (6 bases). Trimming removed 5 bases at V and 2 bases at J, with 14 bases between. The CDR3 contains 15 residues. The V gene's germline CDR1 is SGHRS and CDR2 YFSETQ.